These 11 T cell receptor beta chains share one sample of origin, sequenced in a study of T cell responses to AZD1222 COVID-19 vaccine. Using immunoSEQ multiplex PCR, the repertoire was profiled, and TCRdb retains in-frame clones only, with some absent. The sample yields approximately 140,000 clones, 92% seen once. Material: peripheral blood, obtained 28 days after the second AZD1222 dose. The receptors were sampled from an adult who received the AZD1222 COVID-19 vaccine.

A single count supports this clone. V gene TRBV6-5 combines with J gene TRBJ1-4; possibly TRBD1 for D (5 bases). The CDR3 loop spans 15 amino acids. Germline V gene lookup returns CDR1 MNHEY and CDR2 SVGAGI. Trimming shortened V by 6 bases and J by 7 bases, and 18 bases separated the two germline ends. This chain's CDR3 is CASSRRQGFGEKLFF. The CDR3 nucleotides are TGTGCCAGCAGCCGAAGGCAGGGATTTGGTGAAAAACTGTTTTTT.

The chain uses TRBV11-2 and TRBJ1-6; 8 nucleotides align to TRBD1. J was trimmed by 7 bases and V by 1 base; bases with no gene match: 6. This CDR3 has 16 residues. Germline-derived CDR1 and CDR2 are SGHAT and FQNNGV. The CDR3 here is CASSLGRGTGNSPLHF. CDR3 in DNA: TGTGCCAGCAGCTTAGGGCGCGGGACAGGAAATTCACCCCTCCACTTT.

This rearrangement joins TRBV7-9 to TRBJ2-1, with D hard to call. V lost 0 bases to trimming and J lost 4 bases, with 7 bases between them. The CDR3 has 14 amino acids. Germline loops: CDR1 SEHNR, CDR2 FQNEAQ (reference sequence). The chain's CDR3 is CASSLAGTYNEQFF. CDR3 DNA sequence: TGTGCCAGCAGCTTAGCGGGAACTTACAATGAGCAGTTCTTC.

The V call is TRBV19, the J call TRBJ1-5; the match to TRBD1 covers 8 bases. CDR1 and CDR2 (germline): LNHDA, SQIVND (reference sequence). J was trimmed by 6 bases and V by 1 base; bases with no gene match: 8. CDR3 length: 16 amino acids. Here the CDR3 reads CASSIAQGAKGQPQHF. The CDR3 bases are TGTGCCAGTAGTATAGCGCAGGGGGCAAAGGGTCAGCCCCAGCATTTT.

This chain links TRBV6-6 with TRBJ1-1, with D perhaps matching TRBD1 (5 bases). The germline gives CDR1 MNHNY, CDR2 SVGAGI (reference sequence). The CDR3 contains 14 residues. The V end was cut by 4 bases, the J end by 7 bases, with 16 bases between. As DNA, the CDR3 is TGTGCCAGCAGTTCCACTGGGGCATCTAATGAAGCTTTCTTT. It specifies CASSSTGASNEAFF.

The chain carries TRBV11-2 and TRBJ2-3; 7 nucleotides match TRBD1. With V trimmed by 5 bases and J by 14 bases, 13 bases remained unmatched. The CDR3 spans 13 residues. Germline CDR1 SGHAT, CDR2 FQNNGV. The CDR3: CASSRGQYRSWYF. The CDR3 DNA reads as TGTGCCAGCAGCCGGGGACAGTACCGCTCATGGTATTTT. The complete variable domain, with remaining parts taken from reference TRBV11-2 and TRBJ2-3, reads EAGVAQSPRYKIIEKRQSVAFWCNPISGHATLYWYQQILGQGPKLLIQFQNNGVVDDSQLPKDRFSAERLKGVDSTLKIQPAKLEDSAVYLCASSRGQYRSWYFGPGTRLTVL.

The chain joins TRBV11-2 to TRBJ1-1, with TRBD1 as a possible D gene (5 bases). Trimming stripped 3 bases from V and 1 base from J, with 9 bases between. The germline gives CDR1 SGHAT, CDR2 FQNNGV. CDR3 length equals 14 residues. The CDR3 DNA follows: TGTGCCAGCAGCTTTTGGGGGACGAACACTGAAGCTTTCTTT. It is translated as CASSFWGTNTEAFF.

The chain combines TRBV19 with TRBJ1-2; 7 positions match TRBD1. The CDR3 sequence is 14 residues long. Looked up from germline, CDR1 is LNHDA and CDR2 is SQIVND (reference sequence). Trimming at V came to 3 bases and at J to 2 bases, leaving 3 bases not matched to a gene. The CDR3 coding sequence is TGTGCCAGTAGTATCCCAGGGGGGAACTATGGCTACACCTTC. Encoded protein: CASSIPGGNYGYTF.

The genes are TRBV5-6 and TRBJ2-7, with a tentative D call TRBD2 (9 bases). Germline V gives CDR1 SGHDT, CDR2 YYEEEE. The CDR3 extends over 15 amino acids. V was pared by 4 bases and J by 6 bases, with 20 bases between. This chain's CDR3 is CASSQREDRAGEQYF. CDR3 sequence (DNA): TGTGCCAGCAGCCAGCGGGAGGACAGGGCCGGCGAGCAGTACTTC. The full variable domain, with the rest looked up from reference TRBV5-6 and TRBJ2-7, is DAGVTQSPTHLIKTRGQQVTLRCSPKSGHDTVSWYQQALGQGPQFIFQYYEEEERQRGNFPDRFSGHQFPNYSSELNVNALLLGDSALYLCASSQREDRAGEQYFGPGTRLTVT.

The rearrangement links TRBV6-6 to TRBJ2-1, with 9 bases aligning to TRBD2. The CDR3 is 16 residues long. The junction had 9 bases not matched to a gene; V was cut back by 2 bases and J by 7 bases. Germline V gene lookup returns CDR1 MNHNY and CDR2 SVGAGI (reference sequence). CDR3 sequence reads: CASSYGAGGSRNEQFF. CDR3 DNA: TGTGCCAGCAGTTACGGGGCGGGAGGGAGCAGGAATGAGCAGTTCTTC.

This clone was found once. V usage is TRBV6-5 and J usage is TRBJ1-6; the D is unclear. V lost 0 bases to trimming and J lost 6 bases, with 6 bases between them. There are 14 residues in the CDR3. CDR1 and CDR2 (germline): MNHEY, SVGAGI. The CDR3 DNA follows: TGTGCCAGCAGTTACTCGAGTCCTAATTCACCCCTCCACTTT. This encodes CASSYSSPNSPLHF.